The T cell receptor (beta chain) under discussion was sequenced for a study of a mutant IDH1 vaccine in newly diagnosed glioma. In the study overall: Among treated patients, around 60% were male and approximately 40% female, and mean age was 40.4 years. Patients' prior therapy spanned radiotherapy, temozolomide, or both; most underwent both.

Time point reported: baseline, week 1 (first vaccination visit). Treatment denoted: pre-vaccination baseline after standard-of-care therapy. Donors' newly diagnosed IDH1-mutant WHO grade 3 or 4 astrocytomas lacked nuclear ATRX. With 3 bases clipped from V and 4 bases from J, the junction kept 7 bases outside the gene matches. This CDR3 has 15 residues. The germline V gene encodes CDR1 MNHNY and CDR2 SVGAGI (reference sequence). Some clones are missing from TCRdb's copy, which holds only in-frame ones; the method was immunoSEQ multiplex PCR. This table holds under 65,000 clones, 65% to 85% found once. The sample here was PBMCs, taken from a glioma patient treated with radiotherapy, temozolomide or both. The V call is TRBV6-6, the J call TRBJ2-5; 8 bases align to TRBD2. This receptor was taken from a man aged 18 to 30 with glioma. CDR3 DNA sequence: TGTGCCAGCAGTTATCAAGCGGGAGCATCAGAGACCCAGTACTTC. As protein: CASSYQAGASETQYF.